Included here is one T cell receptor beta chain sequence, with context. Some clones are missing from TCRdb's copy, which holds only in-frame ones; the method was immunoSEQ multiplex PCR. This sample has roughly 70,000 clones, with roughly 88% found just once. These data come from a study of OX40 agonist ivuxolimab in advanced cancers. This clonotype was obtained from an adult with an advanced solid tumor such as melanoma, head and neck, liver or kidney cancer. Sample: CD4+ or CD8+ T cells sorted from blood, taken in a trial of the OX40 agonist ivuxolimab.

In DNA form, the CDR3 reads TGTGCCAGCAGTGACCTCCAAGGGGCCGGGCCCCAGCATTTT. It specifies CASSDLQGAGPQHF. V gene TRBV6-1 combines with J gene TRBJ1-5, with D maybe TRBD1 (5 bases). Trimming removed 3 bases at V and 9 bases at J, with 15 bases between. This CDR3 is 14 amino acids long. Germline V gene data show CDR1 as MNHNS and CDR2 as SASEGT.